This T cell receptor beta chain was obtained from a study of CXCR3-negative and CXCR3-positive naive CD8 T cells. The TRB cDNA libraries were prepared by 5' RACE with UMI labels. TCRdb re-called the 5' RACE reads and catalogs CDR3 proteins one per entry, DNA excluded. There are some 130,000 distinct CDR3 sequences in the sample, with nearly 0.5% held by the top ten. Germline CDR1 reads ENHRY; CDR2 reads SYGVKD. The length of the CDR3 is 14 residues. Those CD8+ T cells considered naive were CD45RO-CCR7+CD27+CD95-. The rearrangement uses TRBV10-3 and TRBJ2-3; the TCRdb call, TRBD1, lacks DNA for checking. The sample comprised naive CXCR3- CD8+ T cells from blood. Subset in this sample: CD45RO-CCR7+CD27+CD95- naive CD8+ T cells lacking CXCR3 (TNR3-). This clonotype originated in a human donor in good health. Some clones in this sample may be carry-over from other donors' samples. CDR3 amino acids: CAVLEAGATVTQYF.